This note documents a single T cell receptor (beta chain) sequence. This specimen belongs to a study of blood T cell repertoires in COVID-19. Profiled with immunoSEQ multiplex PCR; TCRdb holds only in-frame clones, not every one. The sample carries around 450,000 clones, about 85% recorded once. Sequencing was done on a sample of PBMCs or T cells enriched from blood (not recorded which). The clonotype was recovered from a woman between 18 and 29 years old with acute COVID-19.

For the CDR3, the DNA is TGTGCCAGCAGTTACGGCCAGATGAACACTGAAGCTTTCTTT. This encodes CASSYGQMNTEAFF. This chain uses TRBV6-6 with TRBJ1-1; D is uncertain. Germline V CDR1 and CDR2: MNHNY, SVGAGI (reference sequence). The V and J ends lost 2 bases and 0 bases respectively, with 7 bases between them. The length of the CDR3 is 14 residues.